The entry below describes one T cell receptor (beta chain). The antigen remains unidentified. According to the study, genomic DNA was the template for TCR beta VDJ and CDR3 profiling. In TCRdb, the reads were re-called with MiXCR into one record per CDR3 protein. The table includes more than 250,000 distinct CDR3 sequences, approximately 57% detected once. V lost 4 bases to trimming and J lost 4 bases, with 14 bases between them. Germline V CDR1 and CDR2: DFQATT, SNEGSKA (reference sequence). The CDR3 runs to 13 residues. The data stem from a study of CD8+CD57+ T cells in acquired aplastic anemia. The overall study: On average, sorted CD4+ and CD8+ cells gave around 3.3 ug of DNA.

General study results and limits: Any difference that existed in CD8+ Simpson's diversity between patients and controls was not significant. Patients and controls shared fewer than 30 CD8+ CDR3 sequences.

The chain carries TRBV20-1 and TRBJ2-7; the D gene is possibly TRBD1 (5 bases). The sequence derives from a human donor with severe aplastic anemia or a healthy control (not recorded which). Sequencing was carried out using sorted CD4+, CD8+, or CD8+CD57+ T cells (not recorded which) from PBMCs. The CDR3 region has the DNA TGCAGTGCTAACACAGGAAGGCGGTACGAGCAGTACTTC. This translates into CSANTGRRYEQYF.